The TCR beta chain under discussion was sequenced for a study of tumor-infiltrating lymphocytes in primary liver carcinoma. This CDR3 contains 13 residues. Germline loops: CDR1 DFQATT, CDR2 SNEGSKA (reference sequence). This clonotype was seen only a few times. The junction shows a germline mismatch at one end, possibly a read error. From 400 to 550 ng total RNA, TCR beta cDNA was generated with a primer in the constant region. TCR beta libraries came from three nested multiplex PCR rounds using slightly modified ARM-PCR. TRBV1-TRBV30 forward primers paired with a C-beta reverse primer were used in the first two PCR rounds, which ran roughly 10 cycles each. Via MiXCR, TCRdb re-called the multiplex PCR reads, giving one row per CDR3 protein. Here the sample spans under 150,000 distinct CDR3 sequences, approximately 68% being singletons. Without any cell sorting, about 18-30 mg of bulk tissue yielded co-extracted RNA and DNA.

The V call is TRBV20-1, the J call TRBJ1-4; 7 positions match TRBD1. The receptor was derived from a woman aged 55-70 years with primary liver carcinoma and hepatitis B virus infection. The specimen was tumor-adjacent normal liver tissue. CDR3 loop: CSTSDRALVKLFF. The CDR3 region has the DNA TGCAGTACTAGTGACAGGGCGCTAGTTAAACTGTTTTTT.